The 4 T cell receptor beta chains listed next were all sequenced from one sample in a study of T-cell reconstitution after alpha-beta-depleted transplantation in children. Molecular barcoding with unique molecular identifiers was used for the TCRbeta library. Using its own MiXCR run on the PCR reads, TCRdb lists one record per CDR3 protein. The table lists hundreds of thousands of distinct CDR3 sequences, around an eighth of them singletons. This sample comprised PBMCs from the stem cell graft donor, obtained from the stem cell graft. The receptor set was obtained from a human donor who donated a stem cell graft to a child with combined immunodeficiency.

The rearrangement links TRBV7-2 to TRBJ2-7, with a possible D match to TRBD1 (5 bases). The CDR3 contains 14 residues. Per germline, CDR1 SGHTA and CDR2 FQGNSA. Trimming shortened V by 5 bases and J by 0 bases, and 11 bases separated the two germline ends. The CDR3 nucleotides are TGTGCCAGCAGCCGTCAGCAGGGCTCCTACGAGCAGTACTTC. Protein sequence: CASSRQQGSYEQYF.

The chain couples TRBV7-3 to TRBJ2-1, with TRBD2 as a possible D gene (5 bases). The germline gives CDR1 SGHTA, CDR2 FQGTGA. The CDR3 length is 13 residues. The V end was cut by 5 bases, the J end by 4 bases, with 9 bases between. The CDR3 protein is CASSNTRYNEQFF. In DNA form, the CDR3 reads TGTGCCAGCAGCAATACTAGGTACAATGAGCAGTTCTTC. Supplemented by reference TRBV7-3 and TRBJ2-1, the full variable domain reads GAGVSQTPSNKVTEKGKYVELRCDPISGHTALYWYRQSLGQGPEFLIYFQGTGAADDSGLPNDRFFAVRPEGSVSTLKIQRTERGDSAVYLCASSNTRYNEQFFGPGTRLTVL.

This chain joins TRBV2 and TRBJ2-7; D call uncertain. Trimming stripped 0 bases from V and 0 bases from J, with 9 bases between. The CDR3 is 15 amino acids. Germline assignment: CDR1 SNHLY and CDR2 FYNNEI. CDR3 sequence reads: CASSEAAHSSYEQYF. CDR3 DNA sequence: TGTGCCAGCAGTGAAGCGGCTCATAGCTCCTACGAGCAGTACTTC.

This clonotype has only a few counts. The rearrangement uses TRBV6-5 and TRBJ2-7, with 10 bases that match TRBD2. The V and J ends lost 0 bases and 3 bases, in that order; junction bases with no gene match: 5. CDR3 length: 16 residues. Per germline, CDR1 MNHEY and CDR2 SVGAGI. CDR3 protein: CASSYSITSGVYEQYF. The DNA of the CDR3 is TGTGCCAGCAGTTACTCGATAACTAGCGGGGTCTACGAGCAGTACTTC.